These 9 T cell receptor beta chains were sequenced from one sample in a study of Ad26.COV2.S vaccination and SARS-CoV-2 variants. Treatment indicated: around 19 received Ad26.COV2.S at low or high dose, single or two shots; 5 received placebo; per-sample allocation not given. Sampling happened 63 days after the first vaccine or placebo injection. TCRdb's copy holds only in-frame clones and misses some; the assay was immunoSEQ multiplex PCR. The data show around 340,000 clones, approximately 86% seen once. The material sequenced was peripheral blood, taken in a trial of Ad26.COV2.S vaccine versus placebo. Receptors originate from a person between 18 and 65 years old who received the Ad26.COV2.S COVID-19 vaccine or a placebo.

A single count supports this clone. The rearrangement uses TRBV6-1 and TRBJ2-5; D may be TRBD1 or TRBD2 (6 bases each). V lost 2 bases and J lost 5, with 9 bases in between. This CDR3 region has 13 residues. CDR1 is MNHNS and CDR2 is SASEGT in the germline V gene. As DNA, the CDR3 is TGTGCCAGCAGTGAAAGGGGGGATGAGACCCAGTACTTC. Its protein is CASSERGDETQYF.

The chain recombines TRBV4-3 with TRBJ1-2; 9 bases map to TRBD1. With 0 bases clipped from V and 8 bases from J, the junction kept 10 bases outside the gene matches. CDR1 is LGHNA and CDR2 is YSLEER in the germline V gene. CDR3 size: 16 residues. The chain's CDR3 is CASSQDPTGGAKGYTF. CDR3 DNA sequence: TGCGCCAGCAGCCAAGACCCGACAGGGGGGGCGAAAGGCTACACCTTC.

The V and J genes are TRBV19 and TRBJ2-1, with 9 nucleotides matching TRBD1. The V segment lost 6 bases and the J segment 6 bases; nucleotides outside the gene matches: 9. CDR3 length: 15 residues. Per germline, CDR1 LNHDA and CDR2 SQIVND (reference sequence). In DNA, the CDR3 is TGTGCCAGTAGACCGGGACAGGGTCTGTTCAATGAGCAGTTCTTC. Translated, it gives CASRPGQGLFNEQFF.

The chain carries TRBV11-2 and TRBJ2-7, with 13 bases that match TRBD2. The CDR3 has 17 amino acids. CDR1 is SGHAT, CDR2 FQNNGV, per germline. V was pared by 8 bases and J by 2 bases, with 12 bases of the junction left unmatched. The CDR3 DNA follows: TGTGCCAGCGCTCTCCTGACTAGCGGGGGGTCCCCCTACGAGCAGTACTTC. Translated, it gives CASALLTSGGSPYEQYF.

The rearrangement joins TRBV7-2 to TRBJ2-5, with 8 bases lining up with TRBD2. The germline gives CDR1 SGHTA, CDR2 FQGNSA. The length of the CDR3 is 18 residues. V shed 3 bases, J shed 5 bases, and the junction held 17 bases outside the gene matches. For the CDR3, the DNA is TGTGCCAGCAGCTTCCAGGGGAGCGGGGGCCCGAAGGGGGAGACCCAGTACTTC. Encoded protein: CASSFQGSGGPKGETQYF.

The rearrangement joins TRBV19 to TRBJ2-1; D gene ambiguous. The CDR3 runs 15 residues. Germline V lookup: CDR1 LNHDA, CDR2 SQIVND (reference sequence). V was clipped by 7 bases and J by 4 bases, with 17 bases between them. The CDR3 loop reads CASTSPRLGYNEQFF. The CDR3 DNA is TGTGCCAGTACCAGTCCCCGGTTGGGATACAATGAGCAGTTCTTC.

This clone was picked up a small number of times. This chain links TRBV18 with TRBJ2-5, with D tentatively TRBD2 (6 bases). The germline V gene has CDR1 KGHSH and CDR2 LQKENI. V lost 3 bases to trimming and J lost 7 bases, with 6 bases between them. The CDR3 has 11 residues. CDR3 nucleotide sequence: TGTGCCAGCTCACCGGGAGGGACCCAGTACTTC. Its translation: CASSPGGTQYF.

This clone was seen only a few times. The rearrangement joins TRBV28 to TRBJ2-7; 8 bases are a match to TRBD2. The CDR3 totals 12 residues. The J segment lost 3 bases and the V segment lost 10 bases, leaving 5 bases of the junction unmatched. The germline V gene has CDR1 MDHEN and CDR2 SYDVKM. Here the CDR3 DNA reads TGTGCCACCCTTAGCGGGAACTACGAGCAGTACTTC. Protein product: CATLSGNYEQYF.

The genes are TRBV12-3 or TRBV12-4 and TRBJ2-7; D unclear. V was clipped by 4 bases and J by 2 bases, with 6 bases between them. CDR3 length: 12 amino acids. In nucleotides, the CDR3 is TGTGCCAGCAGTTCCCCCACCTACGAGCAGTACTTC. As protein: CASSSPTYEQYF.